This T cell receptor (beta chain) was identified in a study of STAT5B mutations in CD4+ large granular lymphocyte leukemia. Clones were read by immunoSEQ multiplex PCR, and TCRdb kept only the in-frame ones, dropping some. The table records approximately 35,000 clones, about 65% of them present only once. Points from the study as a whole: Higher CD4+ than CD8+ T-LGLL clonality might reflect small sample size.

Control samples were healthy donors' buffy coats. About this clone: What it recognizes is unknown.

From germline, CDR1 is PRHDT and CDR2 FYEKMQ (reference sequence). The CDR3 loop spans 13 amino acids. With 0 bases removed from V and 10 bases from J, the gap between germline ends came to 12 bases. The sequence came from a human donor in good health. Sequenced sample: CD4+ T cells from blood buffy coats. V gene TRBV13 combines with J gene TRBJ1-2, with D unclear. CDR3 nucleotide sequence: TGTGCCAGCAGCTTAGGAGGACTCGGATCCTACACCTTC. Translated: CASSLGGLGSYTF.